This TCR beta chain is drawn from a study of T cell repertoires in cytomegalovirus infection. Overall study: TCR beta signatures that were public indicated CMV infection and matching HLA type. Regarding the study as a whole: HLA-C-restricted TCR beta clonotypes specific for CMV led the ex vivo response.

MiXCR was run by TCRdb on the reads, yielding one entry per CDR3 protein. Of 150,000 to 200,000 distinct CDR3 sequences in the sample, approximately 9.7% were seen once. A word on this clonotype: Its matching antigen is unknown.

CDR3 length: 15 residues. Germline CDR1 MNHEY, CDR2 SVGEGT. Trimming cost V 6 bases and J 0 bases, with 15 bases left between them. The chain recombines TRBV6-2 or TRBV6-3 with TRBJ2-7, with D possibly being TRBD2 (6 bases). The sequencing sample was made of PBMCs. The clonotype originates from a human donor in good health (CMV status not recorded). Some clones in this sample may be carry-over from other donors' samples. The CDR3 sequence: CASSRGTGLSYEQYF. The CDR3 nucleotides read TGTGCCAGCAGCCGCGGGACGGGACTCTCCTACGAGCAGTACTTC.